One sample yielded the 18 T cell receptor beta chains listed below, sequenced in a study of shared clonotypes between healthy human individuals. The method was immunoSEQ multiplex PCR; TCRdb's version includes in-frame clones alone and lacks a portion of them. Of about 1.1 million clones listed, around 77% are singletons. Sequencing was performed on memory CD4+ T cells from PBMCs. Subset of the sample: CD45RA-negative fraction. These receptors originate from a man in his late teens or twenties in good health. Some clones in this sample may be carry-over from other donors' samples.

The gene calls are TRBV5-6 and TRBJ2-7; 12 bases fit TRBD2. The ends lost 3 bases at V and 3 bases at J; junction bases unmatched: 10. The germline gives CDR1 SGHDT, CDR2 YYEEEE. The length of the CDR3 is 17 residues. CDR3 in amino acids: CASSSSGRELNSYEQYF. Written as DNA, the CDR3 is TGTGCCAGCAGCTCTAGCGGGAGGGAGCTTAACAGCTACGAGCAGTACTTC.

The gene calls are TRBV11-1 and TRBJ2-1; D is possibly TRBD2 (6 bases). The CDR3 contains 13 residues. The V end was cut by 3 bases, the J end by 11 bases, with 14 bases between. Germline V lookup: CDR1 SGHAT, CDR2 FQDESV (reference sequence). CDR3: CASSLVMREQQFF. CDR3 nucleotide sequence: TGTGCCAGCAGCTTGGTTATGCGGGAACAGCAGTTCTTC.

Of note for this clone: This may be a read error: a much more frequent sequence differs by one nucleotide. This chain links TRBV30 with TRBJ1-4; D not resolved. Germline assignment: CDR1 GTSNPN and CDR2 SVGIG (reference sequence). The CDR3 spans 14 residues. V lost 6 bases and J 4 bases, leaving 15 bases between the germline ends. The CDR3 sequence is CACTRRERNEKLFF. The CDR3, as DNA: TGTGCCTGTACTCGACGGGAGCGTAATGAAAAACTGTTTTTT.

The genes are TRBV20-1 and TRBJ1-1; D is ambiguous. The CDR3 is 11 residues long. The V gene lost 6 bases and the J gene lost 7 bases, with 12 bases spanning the gap. The germline gives CDR1 DFQATT, CDR2 SNEGSKA (reference sequence). CDR3 region: CSATRFSEAFF. The DNA of the CDR3 is TGCAGTGCAACTCGTTTCAGTGAAGCTTTCTTT.

The chain is built from TRBV6-6 and TRBJ2-7, with TRBD2 as a possible D gene (6 bases). There are 13 residues in the CDR3. The germline gives CDR1 MNHNY, CDR2 SVGAGI (reference sequence). With 2 bases removed from V and 3 bases from J, the gap between germline ends came to 8 bases. CDR3 in amino acids: CASSYDGSYEQYF. The CDR3 DNA reads TGTGCCAGCAGTTACGACGGGAGCTACGAGCAGTACTTC.

The chain couples TRBV5-1 to TRBJ1-1; no reliable D call. The CDR3 totals 15 residues. V was cut by 4 bases and J by 3 bases, with 16 bases left in between. Germline loops: CDR1 SGHRS, CDR2 YFSETQ. The CDR3 DNA is TGCGCCAGCAGCCTCCTGAGGACGGAGGACACTGAAGCTTTCTTT. Translation: CASSLLRTEDTEAFF. The complete variable domain, with remaining parts taken from reference TRBV5-1 and TRBJ1-1, reads KAGVTQTPRYLIKTRGQQVTLSCSPISGHRSVSWYQQTPGQGLQFLFEYFSETQRNKGNFPGRFSGRQFSNSRSEMNVSTLELGDSALYLCASSLLRTEDTEAFFGQGTRLTVV.

This chain joins TRBV6-1 and TRBJ2-1; the D is unclear. The V gene's germline CDR1 is MNHNS and CDR2 SASEGT. CDR3 length: 11 residues. V lost 6 bases, J lost 13 bases, and 13 bases lay in between. The CDR3 coding sequence is TGTGCCAGCAGCGGAGCCCTCCATCAGTTCTTC. Its translation: CASSGALHQFF.

This chain links TRBV28 with TRBJ1-1; D is ambiguous. Between the trimmed V and J ends, which lost 4 bases and 8 bases, there was a span of 11 bases. The CDR3 covers 12 residues. Germline V gene data show CDR1 as MDHEN and CDR2 as SYDVKM. CDR3 residues: CASSSPNGEAFF. CDR3 sequence (DNA): TGTGCCAGCAGTTCCCCCAACGGGGAAGCTTTCTTT.

The gene calls are TRBV6-6 and TRBJ1-5; no definite D call. Germline CDR1 is MNHNY and CDR2 is SVGAGI (reference sequence). The CDR3 is 13 residues long. Trimming removed 2 bases from V and 7 bases from J, with 9 bases in between. CDR3 sequence reads: CASSYARGQPQHF. The CDR3 DNA follows: TGTGCCAGCAGTTACGCCAGAGGCCAGCCCCAGCATTTT.

Remarks on this clone: The junction shows a germline mismatch at one end, possibly a read error. This sequence joins TRBV2 and TRBJ2-2; TRBD2 is a possible D gene (6 bases). The CDR3 contains 15 residues. The germline CDR1 and CDR2 sequences are SNHLY and FYNNEI. CDR3 sequence: CASSGAARLTGGLFF. In nucleotides, the CDR3 is TGTGCCAGCTCAGGTGCTGCGCGCCTCACCGGGGGGCTGTTTTTT.

The chain is built from TRBV10-1 and TRBJ2-4; TRBD1 agrees at 9 bases. The CDR3 runs 14 residues. Germline V gene data show CDR1 as WNHNN and CDR2 as SYGVQD (reference sequence). Trimming removed 3 bases from V and 9 bases from J; junction bases left unmatched: 6. The CDR3 spells CASSDTGGASIQYF. CDR3 nucleotide sequence: TGCGCCAGCAGTGATACAGGGGGCGCAAGCATTCAGTACTTC.

The J gene is TRBJ2-7, the V gene TRBV5-4, with 10 bases matching TRBD2. Germline CDR1 reads SGHNT; CDR2 reads YYREEE (reference sequence). The CDR3 is 18 amino acids. V trimming: 1 base; J trimming: 3 bases; junction bases outside the gene matches: 13. DNA of the CDR3: TGTGCCAGCAGCTTGATGAGCCTTGGGACTAGCGAAATCTACGAGCAGTACTTC. Amino acid sequence: CASSLMSLGTSEIYEQYF.

CDR3 sequence reads: CASHPSGRVTGELFF. In nucleotides, the CDR3 is TGTGCCAGCCACCCTAGCGGGAGGGTGACCGGGGAGCTGTTTTTT. The chain links TRBV19 to TRBJ2-2, with 12 bases that match TRBD2. The trim removed 9 bases at V and 5 bases at J, leaving 7 bases unmatched. The CDR3 spans 15 residues. CDR1 LNHDA and CDR2 SQIVND come from the germline V gene (reference sequence).

J is TRBJ1-2 and V is TRBV7-8; D unresolved. CDR3 size: 14 residues. From germline, CDR1 is SGHVS and CDR2 FQNEAQ. Between the trimmed V and J ends, which lost 2 bases and 6 bases, there was a span of 13 bases. CDR3 amino acids: CASSLIGGINGYTF. The CDR3 region has the DNA TGTGCCAGCAGCTTAATAGGAGGGATTAATGGCTACACCTTC. The entire variable domain, with the rest obtained from reference TRBV7-8 and TRBJ1-2, is as follows: GAGVSQSPRYKVAKRGQDVALRCDPISGHVSLFWYQQALGQGPEFLTYFQNEAQLDKSGLPSDRFFAERPEGSVSTLKIQRTQQEDSAVYLCASSLIGGINGYTFGSGTRLTVV.

The gene calls are TRBV11-2 and TRBJ2-7, with D maybe TRBD1 (6 bases). Between the trimmed V and J ends, which lost 5 bases and 6 bases, there was a span of 17 bases. CDR3 length equals 14 residues. Looked up from germline, CDR1 is SGHAT and CDR2 is FQNNGV. The CDR3 bases are TGTGCCAGCAGCACCCAGACAGGAGCGGTCGAGCAGTACTTC. It translates to CASSTQTGAVEQYF.

With respect to this clone: A much larger clone differs from this one at a single base, so this may be a read error. The sample has other DNA sequences that encode this CDR3 too. This chain uses TRBV10-3 with TRBJ1-1; maybe TRBD1 (6 bases). This CDR3 is built from 15 residues. CDR1 ENHRY and CDR2 SYGVKD come from the germline V gene. CDR3 DNA sequence: TGTGCCATCAGGAGAATACAGGGAACAAACACTGAGGCTTTCTTT. Its protein is CAIRRIQGTNTEAFF.

A note on this clone: Other DNA sequences in this specimen translate into the identical CDR3. The rearrangement joins TRBV29-1 to TRBJ1-1, with D unresolved. The V end was cut by 5 bases, the J end by 3 bases, with 10 bases between. CDR3 length: 12 residues. Germline assignment: CDR1 SQVTM and CDR2 ANQGSEA. CDR3 loop: CSVSRGDTEAFF. The CDR3, as DNA: TGCAGCGTTTCGCGCGGGGACACTGAAGCTTTCTTT.

This chain connects TRBV7-9 to TRBJ2-4; 9 nucleotides match TRBD1. The CDR3 has 15 residues. J was trimmed by 4 bases and V by 5 bases; bases with no gene match: 6. CDR1 is SEHNR and CDR2 is FQNEAQ in the germline V gene (reference sequence). CDR3 loop: CASSPGQGFKNIQYF. In nucleotides, the CDR3 is TGTGCCAGCAGCCCTGGACAGGGGTTTAAAAACATTCAGTACTTC. The complete variable domain, with remaining parts taken from reference TRBV7-9 and TRBJ2-4, reads DTGVSQNPRHKITKRGQNVTFRCDPISEHNRLYWYRQTLGQGPEFLTYFQNEAQLEKSRLLSDRFSAERPKGSFSTLEIQRTEQGDSAMYLCASSPGQGFKNIQYFGAGTRLSVL.